Following are 22 T cell receptor beta chains from one sample sequenced in a study of radiotherapy plus CTLA-4 blockade in lung cancer. The protocol was immunoSEQ multiplex PCR, while the TCRdb copy is restricted to in-frame clones and leaves out a portion. Of roughly 45,000 clones in the sample, less than 75% were seen once. The sample consisted of peripheral blood, taken from a patient treated with radiotherapy plus ipilimumab. Receptor source: a human donor with non-small cell lung cancer who had a partial response to radiotherapy plus ipilimumab.

The V and J genes are TRBV4-3 and TRBJ1-2; TRBD1 matches 8 bases. Germline V CDR1 and CDR2: LGHNA, YSLEER. CDR3 length: 16 amino acids. V gave up 0 bases and J gave up 8 bases; unmatched junction bases: 11. The CDR3 DNA sequence: TGCGCCAGCAGCCAAGATCCCCAGGACAGGGTGGGCGGCTACACCTTC. Protein sequence: CASSQDPQDRVGGYTF.

The chain joins TRBV5-4 to TRBJ2-3; D unclear. The CDR3 spans 18 residues. Germline CDR1 reads SGHNT; CDR2 reads YYREEE (reference sequence). Trimming removed 1 base at V and 4 bases at J, with 22 bases between. The CDR3: CASSLSTISVQPADTQYF. CDR3 in DNA: TGTGCCAGCAGCTTGAGTACGATCAGCGTGCAGCCCGCAGATACGCAGTATTTT.

The V and J genes are TRBV5-1 and TRBJ2-7; 10 bases line up with TRBD1. Germline V gene data show CDR1 as SGHRS and CDR2 as YFSETQ. The CDR3 runs to 17 residues. V gave up 0 bases and J gave up 2 bases; unmatched junction bases: 8. CDR3 sequence: CASSLGPGTGATYEQYF. The CDR3 bases are TGCGCCAGCAGCTTGGGTCCGGGGACAGGGGCAACCTACGAGCAGTACTTC.

This clone has a single count. The chain links TRBV7-9 to TRBJ2-7; perhaps TRBD1 as D (6 bases). CDR1 SEHNR and CDR2 FQNEAQ come from the germline V gene (reference sequence). V lost 5 bases and J 0 bases, leaving 14 bases between the germline ends. The CDR3 length is 15 residues. CDR3 in amino acids: CASSHRTESSYEQYF. In DNA form, the CDR3 reads TGTGCCAGCAGCCACCGGACAGAGAGCTCCTACGAGCAGTACTTC.

This rearrangement joins TRBV19 to TRBJ2-1, with 7 bases matching TRBD1. The CDR3 is 14 amino acids. CDR1 is LNHDA, CDR2 SQIVND, per germline (reference sequence). V shed 9 bases and J 4 bases; nucleotides not matched to a gene: 9. The CDR3 reads CASKRDSSYNEQFF. The CDR3 DNA reads TGTGCCAGCAAACGGGACAGCTCGTACAATGAGCAGTTCTTC.

The chain links TRBV15 to TRBJ1-5; no definite D call. V lost 0 bases and J 7 bases, leaving 16 bases between the germline ends. Germline CDR1 is LNHNV and CDR2 is YYDKDF (reference sequence). The CDR3 is made up of 16 amino acids. The chain's CDR3 is CATSRDLSGGGQPQHF. CDR3 in DNA: TGTGCCACCAGCAGAGATCTTAGTGGTGGAGGACAGCCCCAGCATTTT.

CDR3 protein: CSVDDRGGDTQYF. The CDR3 nucleotides read TGCAGCGTTGATGACAGGGGAGGAGATACGCAGTATTTT. The gene calls are TRBV29-1 and TRBJ2-3; TRBD1 matches at 8 bases. From germline, CDR1 is SQVTM and CDR2 ANQGSEA. V gave up 3 bases and J gave up 5 bases; unmatched junction bases: 4. The CDR3 runs 13 residues.

The chain uses TRBV5-6 and TRBJ2-6; D unclear. The V gene's germline CDR1 is SGHDT and CDR2 YYEEEE. V lost 0 bases and J 1 base, leaving 5 bases between the germline ends. This CDR3 comprises 15 residues. The CDR3 DNA follows: TGTGCCAGCAGCTTGGGACAATCTGGGGCCAACGTCCTGACTTTC. This translates into CASSLGQSGANVLTF.

The chain is built from TRBV5-4 and TRBJ2-1, with a tentative D call TRBD2 (5 bases). The germline gives CDR1 SGHNT, CDR2 YYREEE (reference sequence). This CDR3 has 14 residues. V lost 4 bases, J lost 9 bases, and 17 bases lay in between. The CDR3 loop reads CASSGERWNTEQFF. The CDR3 coding sequence is TGTGCCAGCAGCGGTGAGCGGTGGAACACTGAGCAGTTCTTC. Filled out from reference TRBV5-4 and TRBJ2-1, the complete variable domain reads ETGVTQSPTHLIKTRGQQVTLRCSSQSGHNTVSWYQQALGQGPQFIFQYYREEENGRGNFPPRFSGLQFPNYSSELNVNALELDDSALYLCASSGERWNTEQFFGPGTRLTVL.

The chain uses TRBV27 and TRBJ2-1; TRBD2 aligns across 7 bases. CDR3 size: 15 residues. From germline, CDR1 is MNHEY and CDR2 SMNVEV (reference sequence). V shed 2 bases, J shed 2 bases, and the junction held 3 bases outside the gene matches. The CDR3 bases are TGTGCCAGCAGTTTAGGCGGGAGCGCCTACAATGAGCAGTTCTTC. Amino acids: CASSLGGSAYNEQFF.

V and J are TRBV29-1 and TRBJ1-1; TRBD1 is a possible D gene (6 bases). Germline V gene data show CDR1 as SQVTM and CDR2 as ANQGSEA. V was pared by 7 bases and J by 4 bases, with 28 bases between. The CDR3 contains 17 residues. CDR3 protein: CSGKGGTGEELVTEAFF. The CDR3 nucleotides are TGCAGCGGCAAGGGGGGGACGGGTGAGGAACTGGTCACTGAAGCTTTCTTT.

This clone was picked up one time. The V gene is TRBV11-2, the J gene TRBJ1-1; D unclear. Germline lookup yields CDR1 SGHAT and CDR2 FQNNGV. This CDR3 spans 13 amino acids. The germline V and J ends were trimmed by 5 bases and 4 bases, with 11 bases remaining between them. CDR3 amino acids: CASSPDMGTEAFF. DNA for the CDR3: TGTGCCAGCAGCCCAGACATGGGCACTGAAGCTTTCTTT.

The chain couples TRBV6-5 to TRBJ2-7; D is perhaps TRBD2 (6 bases). The CDR3 runs to 15 residues. V was pared by 6 bases and J by 5 bases, with 20 bases between. Germline V gene data show CDR1 as MNHEY and CDR2 as SVGAGI. CDR3 region: CASSRLAGTFNEQYF. The CDR3 nucleotides are TGTGCCAGCAGCCGCCTCGCCGGGACTTTCAACGAGCAGTACTTC.

The genes are TRBV7-9 and TRBJ1-1; 12 bases map to TRBD1. Germline trimming cut 5 bases from V and 1 base from J; bases unmatched to any gene: 5. The germline gives CDR1 SEHNR, CDR2 FQNEAQ (reference sequence). The CDR3 extends over 16 amino acids. As DNA, the CDR3 is TGTGCCAGCAGCCGGGACAGGGGGCAGGGGAACACTGAAGCTTTCTTT. Amino acids: CASSRDRGQGNTEAFF.

The chain links TRBV6-5 to TRBJ2-7; 7 bases match TRBD2. This CDR3 region has 14 residues. J was trimmed by 4 bases and V by 8 bases; bases with no gene match: 11. CDR1 and CDR2 (germline): MNHEY, SVGAGI. CDR3 bases: TGTGCCAGCGGCCGGGGAGGGGTTTCATACGAGCAGTACTTC. This encodes CASGRGGVSYEQYF.

The rearrangement links TRBV2 to TRBJ1-1; tentative D call: TRBD1 (5 bases). The CDR3 sequence is 12 residues long. The germline CDR1 and CDR2 sequences are SNHLY and FYNNEI. V dropped 2 bases and J dropped 10 bases, with 11 bases sitting between them. CDR3 in DNA: TGTGCCAGCAGTGAATCTCGCGGGGGAGCTTTCTTT. It specifies CASSESRGGAFF.

This clone was observed a handful of times. The genes are TRBV4-3 and TRBJ2-3; TRBD1 aligns across 7 bases. The CDR3 contains 18 residues. Looked up from germline, CDR1 is LGHNA and CDR2 is YSLEER. The trim removed 0 bases at V and 4 bases at J, leaving 13 bases unmatched. The CDR3 DNA reads as TGCGCCAGCAGCCAAGATCATCGGCTGACAGGGATGGCAGATACGCAGTATTTT. It encodes CASSQDHRLTGMADTQYF.

This clone showed up just once. The CDR3 here is CASEGLSDTQYF. The CDR3 nucleotides read TGTGCCAGCGAGGGACTCTCAGATACGCAGTATTTT. V gene TRBV7-9 combines with J gene TRBJ2-3; TRBD2 is a possible D gene (6 bases). The germline gives CDR1 SEHNR, CDR2 FQNEAQ (reference sequence). CDR3 length: 12 amino acids. V gave up 8 bases and J gave up 4 bases, with 10 bases separating them.

The chain is built from TRBV29-1 and TRBJ1-5, with D possibly being TRBD1 (5 bases). The germline V and J ends were trimmed by 6 bases and 5 bases, with 11 bases remaining between them. This CDR3 has 12 amino acids. Germline V gives CDR1 SQVTM, CDR2 ANQGSEA. The CDR3 DNA reads as TGCAGCGTAGGGGATGCTGATCAGCCCCAGCATTTT. Its protein is CSVGDADQPQHF. The whole variable domain, filled in from reference TRBV29-1 and TRBJ1-5, reads SAVISQKPSRDICQRGTSLTIQCQVDSQVTMMFWYRQQPGQSLTLIATANQGSEATYESGFVIDKFPISRPNLTFSTLTVSNMSPEDSSIYLCSVGDADQPQHFGDGTRLSIL.

V gene TRBV5-1 combines with J gene TRBJ2-4, with TRBD1 as a possible D gene (6 bases). The germline CDR1 and CDR2 sequences are SGHRS and YFSETQ. V lost 4 bases, J lost 5 bases, and 13 bases lay in between. The CDR3 is 14 residues long. The DNA of the CDR3 is TGCGCCAGCAGCCCCGGGACAACCGAAAACATTCAGTACTTC. Amino acid sequence: CASSPGTTENIQYF.

This clone was detected only a few times. This chain links TRBV5-4 with TRBJ2-1, with 8 bases identical to TRBD2. The J segment lost 7 bases and the V segment lost 2 bases, leaving 5 bases of the junction unmatched. The V gene's germline CDR1 is SGHNT and CDR2 YYREEE (reference sequence). This CDR3 has 14 residues. This chain's CDR3 is CASSFGGGENEQFF. CDR3 nucleotides: TGTGCCAGCAGCTTCGGGGGGGGAGAGAATGAGCAGTTCTTC.

CDR3 nucleotides: TGTGCCAGCTCCAGGGACTCTGGAAACACCATATATTTT. Protein sequence: CASSRDSGNTIYF. The rearrangement links TRBV6-1 to TRBJ1-3; D perhaps matches TRBD1 (5 bases). Trimming removed 8 bases at V and 0 bases at J, with 8 bases between. Germline V lookup: CDR1 MNHNS, CDR2 SASEGT. This CDR3 spans 13 amino acids.